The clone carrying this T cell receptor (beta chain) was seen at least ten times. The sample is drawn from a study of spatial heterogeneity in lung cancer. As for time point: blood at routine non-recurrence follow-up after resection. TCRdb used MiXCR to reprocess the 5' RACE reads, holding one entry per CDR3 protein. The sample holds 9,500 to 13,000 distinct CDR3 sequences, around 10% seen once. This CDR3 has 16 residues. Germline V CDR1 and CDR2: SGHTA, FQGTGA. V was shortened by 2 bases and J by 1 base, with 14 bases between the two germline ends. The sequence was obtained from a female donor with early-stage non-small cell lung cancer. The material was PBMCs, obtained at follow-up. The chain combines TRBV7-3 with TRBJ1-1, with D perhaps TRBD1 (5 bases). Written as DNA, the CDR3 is TGTGCCAGCAGCTTATCGGGGCGACAGTCGAACACTGAAGCTTTCTTT. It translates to CASSLSGRQSNTEAFF.